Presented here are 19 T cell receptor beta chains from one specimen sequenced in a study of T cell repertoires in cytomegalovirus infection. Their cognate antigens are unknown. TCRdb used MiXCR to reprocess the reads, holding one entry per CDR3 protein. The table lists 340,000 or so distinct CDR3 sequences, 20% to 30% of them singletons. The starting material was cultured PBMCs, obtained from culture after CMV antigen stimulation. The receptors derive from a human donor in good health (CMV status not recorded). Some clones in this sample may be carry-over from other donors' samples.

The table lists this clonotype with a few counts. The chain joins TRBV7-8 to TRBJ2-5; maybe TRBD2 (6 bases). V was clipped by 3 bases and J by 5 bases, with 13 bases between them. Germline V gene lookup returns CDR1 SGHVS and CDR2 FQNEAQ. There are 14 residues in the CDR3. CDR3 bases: TGTGCCAGCAGCTTGCGAGGGAGCGGGGAGACCCAGTACTTC. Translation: CASSLRGSGETQYF.

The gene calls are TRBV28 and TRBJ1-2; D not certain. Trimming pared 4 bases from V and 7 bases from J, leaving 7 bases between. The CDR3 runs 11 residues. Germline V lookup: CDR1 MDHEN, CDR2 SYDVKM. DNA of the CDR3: TGTGCCAGCAGTTATCAGGTTGGCTACACCTTC. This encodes CASSYQVGYTF.

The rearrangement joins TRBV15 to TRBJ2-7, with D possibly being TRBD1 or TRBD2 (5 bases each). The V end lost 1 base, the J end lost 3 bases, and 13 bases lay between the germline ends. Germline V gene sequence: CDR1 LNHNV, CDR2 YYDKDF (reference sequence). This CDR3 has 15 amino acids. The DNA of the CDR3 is TGTGCCACCAGCAGAGGAGGGGTGTTAGGCTACGAGCAGTACGTC. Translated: CATSRGGVLGYEQYV.

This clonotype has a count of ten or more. The CDR3: CASSLQSHEQYV. CDR3 in DNA: TGTGCCAGCAGCTTGCAGTCTCACGAGCAGTACGTC. The chain is built from TRBV7-9 and TRBJ2-7; no clear D gene. The CDR3 has 12 amino acids. The V end lost 3 bases, the J end lost 5 bases, and 8 bases lay between the germline ends. CDR1 and CDR2 (germline): SEHNR, FQNEAQ (reference sequence).

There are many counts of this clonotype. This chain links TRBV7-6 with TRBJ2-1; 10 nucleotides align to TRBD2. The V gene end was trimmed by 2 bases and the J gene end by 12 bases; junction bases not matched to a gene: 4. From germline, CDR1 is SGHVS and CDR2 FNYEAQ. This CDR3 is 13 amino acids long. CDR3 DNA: TGTGCCAGCAGCTTACTAGCGGGGGTGGGGCAGTTCTTC. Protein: CASSLLAGVGQFF.

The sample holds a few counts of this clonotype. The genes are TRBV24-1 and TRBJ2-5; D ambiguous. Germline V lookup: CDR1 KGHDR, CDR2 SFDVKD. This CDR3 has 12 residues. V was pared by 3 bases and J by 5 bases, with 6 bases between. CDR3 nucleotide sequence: TGTGCCACCAGTGATATAGTGGAGACCCAGTACTTC. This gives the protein CATSDIVETQYF.

CDR3 bases: TGTGCCAGCAGAGGGGGAGGGCCGGGAGAGCGGCCCCAGCATTTT. Protein product: CASRGGGPGERPQHF. The V and J genes are TRBV6-2 or TRBV6-3 and TRBJ1-5, with D possibly matching TRBD1 (6 bases). V lost 6 bases and J lost 9, with 21 bases in between. The CDR3 consists of 15 residues. Germline V gene data show CDR1 as MNHEY and CDR2 as SVGEGT.

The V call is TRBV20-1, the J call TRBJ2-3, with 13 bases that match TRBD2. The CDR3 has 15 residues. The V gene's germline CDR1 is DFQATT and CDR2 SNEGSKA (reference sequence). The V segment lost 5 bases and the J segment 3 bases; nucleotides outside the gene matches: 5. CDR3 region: CSADTGLAGTDTQYF. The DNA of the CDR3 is TGCAGTGCTGATACGGGACTAGCGGGAACAGATACGCAGTATTTT.

The CDR3 spells CASSIGSSPNTEAFF. The CDR3 bases are TGTGCCAGTAGTATAGGGTCAAGCCCGAACACTGAAGCTTTCTTT. The chain joins TRBV19 to TRBJ1-1; D uncertain. This CDR3 region has 15 residues. Per the germline V gene, CDR1 is LNHDA and CDR2 is SQIVND (reference sequence). V lost 1 base and J 1 base, leaving 10 bases between the germline ends.

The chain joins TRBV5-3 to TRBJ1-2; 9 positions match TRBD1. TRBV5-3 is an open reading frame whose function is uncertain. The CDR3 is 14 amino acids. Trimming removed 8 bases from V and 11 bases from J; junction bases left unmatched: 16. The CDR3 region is CASSPGDRAVRYTF. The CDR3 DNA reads TGTGCCAGCAGCCCGGGGGACAGGGCGGTCCGGTACACCTTC.

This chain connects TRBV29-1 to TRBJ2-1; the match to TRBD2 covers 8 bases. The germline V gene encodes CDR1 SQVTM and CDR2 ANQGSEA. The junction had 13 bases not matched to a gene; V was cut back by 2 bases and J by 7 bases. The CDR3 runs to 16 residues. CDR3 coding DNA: TGCAGCGTTGAACGTTCCCCTAGCGGGTTCTTAAATGAGCAGTTCTTC. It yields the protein CSVERSPSGFLNEQFF.

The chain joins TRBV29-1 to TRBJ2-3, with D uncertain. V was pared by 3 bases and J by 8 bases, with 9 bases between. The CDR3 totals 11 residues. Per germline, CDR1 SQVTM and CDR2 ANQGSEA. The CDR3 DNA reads TGCAGCGTTGAGGTTCCGCCTACGCAGTATTTT. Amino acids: CSVEVPPTQYF.

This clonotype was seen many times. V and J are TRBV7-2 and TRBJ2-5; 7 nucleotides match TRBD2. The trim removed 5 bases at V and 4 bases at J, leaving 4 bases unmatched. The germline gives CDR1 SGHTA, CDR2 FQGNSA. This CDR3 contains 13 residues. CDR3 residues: CASSTSSGETQYF. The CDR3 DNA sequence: TGTGCCAGCAGCACCTCTAGCGGAGAGACCCAGTACTTC.

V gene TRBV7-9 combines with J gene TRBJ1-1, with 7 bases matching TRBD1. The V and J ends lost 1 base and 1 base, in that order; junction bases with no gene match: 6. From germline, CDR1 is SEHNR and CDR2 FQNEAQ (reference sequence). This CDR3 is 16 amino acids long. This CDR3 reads CASSLVGTEKNTEAFF. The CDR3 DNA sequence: TGTGCCAGCAGCTTAGTTGGGACAGAGAAGAACACTGAAGCTTTCTTT.

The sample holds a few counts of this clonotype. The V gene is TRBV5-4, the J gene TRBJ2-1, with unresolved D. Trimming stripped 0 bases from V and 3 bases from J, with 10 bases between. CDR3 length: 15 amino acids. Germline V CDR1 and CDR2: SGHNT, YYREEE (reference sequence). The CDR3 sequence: CASSLAASFYNEQFF. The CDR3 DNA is TGTGCCAGCAGCTTGGCGGCTAGTTTCTACAATGAGCAGTTCTTC.

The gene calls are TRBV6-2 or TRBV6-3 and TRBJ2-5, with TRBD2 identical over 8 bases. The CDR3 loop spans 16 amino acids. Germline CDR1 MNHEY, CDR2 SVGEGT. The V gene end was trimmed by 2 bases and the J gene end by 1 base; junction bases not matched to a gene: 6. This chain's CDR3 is CASSYSGAGGQETQYF. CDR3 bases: TGTGCCAGCAGTTACAGCGGGGCGGGAGGCCAAGAGACCCAGTACTTC.

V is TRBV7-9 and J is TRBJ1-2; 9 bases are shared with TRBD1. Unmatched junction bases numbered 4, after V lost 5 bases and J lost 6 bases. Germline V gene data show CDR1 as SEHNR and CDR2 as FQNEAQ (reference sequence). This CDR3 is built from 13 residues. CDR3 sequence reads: CASSQGQGDGYTF. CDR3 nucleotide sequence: TGTGCCAGCAGCCAGGGACAGGGAGATGGCTACACCTTC.

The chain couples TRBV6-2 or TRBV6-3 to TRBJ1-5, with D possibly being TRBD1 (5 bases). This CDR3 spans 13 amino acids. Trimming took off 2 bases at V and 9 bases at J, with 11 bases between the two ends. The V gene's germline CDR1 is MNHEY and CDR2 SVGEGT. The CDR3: CASSYGEGRPQHF. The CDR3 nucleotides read TGTGCCAGCAGTTACGGTGAGGGACGGCCCCAGCATTTT.

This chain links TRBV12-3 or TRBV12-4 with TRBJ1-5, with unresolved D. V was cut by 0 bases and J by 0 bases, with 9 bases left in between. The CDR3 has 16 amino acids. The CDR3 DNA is TGTGCCAGCAGTTTAGCGGGTCTGAATAGCAATCAGCCCCAGCATTTT. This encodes CASSLAGLNSNQPQHF.